Listed below are T cell receptor beta chains from one sample, sequenced in a study of T cells in Graves' hyperthyroidism and ophthalmopathy. TCRdb reanalysed the multiplex PCR reads using MiXCR and keeps one entry per CDR3 protein. The profile shows 95,000 to 110,000 distinct CDR3 sequences, around a sixth of them singletons. Material: blood. Receptors originate from a woman aged 45-60 years with Graves' hyperthyroidism. The CDR3 runs from the conserved cysteine through the conserved F or W. A D gene is named only where the DNA matches it firmly. Clone size is shown for a subset of rows, as once, few, many or a class of expanded clone.

v_gene: TRBV2; j_gene: TRBJ1-6; d_gene: TRBD1; abundance: many; CDR3nt: TGTGCCAGCAGTCCCCGGGACAGGGGGATACCGAATAATTCACCCCTCCACTTT; CDR3aa: CASSPRDRGIPNNSPLHF
v_gene: TRBV7-2; j_gene: TRBJ2-1; d_gene: .; abundance: many; CDR3nt: TGTGCCAGCAGCTATAGTAGTACCCTCTACAATGAGCAGTTCTTC; CDR3aa: CASSYSSTLYNEQFF
v_gene: TRBV2; j_gene: TRBJ2-1; d_gene: TRBD2; abundance: many; CDR3nt: TGTGCCAGCAAGGGCGGCGGGGGAGCCGGGAAAAAAAATGAGCAGTTCTTC; CDR3aa: CASKGGGGAGKKNEQFF
v_gene: TRBV7-8; j_gene: TRBJ1-2; d_gene: TRBD1; abundance: many; CDR3nt: TGTGCCAGCAGCTTAGCGGGGACAGCGCCTGGCTACACCTTC; CDR3aa: CASSLAGTAPGYTF
v_gene: TRBV2; j_gene: TRBJ1-2; d_gene: TRBD1; abundance: many; CDR3nt: TGTGCCAGCAGTGGGGTCGGACAGGGGGCATTTGGCTACACCTTC; CDR3aa: CASSGVGQGAFGYTF
v_gene: TRBV3-1; j_gene: TRBJ2-1; d_gene: .; abundance: many; CDR3nt: TGTGCCAGCAGCCAAGGACAGATCAATGAGCAGTTCTTC; CDR3aa: CASSQGQINEQFF
v_gene: TRBV5-8; j_gene: TRBJ2-1; d_gene: .; abundance: many; CDR3nt: TGTGCCAGCAGCTCAAGGCTAGCCTCCTCCTACAATGAGCAGTTCTTC; CDR3aa: CASSSRLASSYNEQFF
v_gene: TRBV28; j_gene: TRBJ2-1; d_gene: .; abundance: .; CDR3nt: TGTGCCAGCAGCACCTCGTGGAATGAGCAGTTCTTC; CDR3aa: CASSTSWNEQFF
v_gene: TRBV6-6; j_gene: TRBJ1-4; d_gene: .; abundance: many; CDR3nt: TGTGCCAGCAGTTACAGGAGAAGGGGCGAAAAACTGTTTTTT; CDR3aa: CASSYRRRGEKLFF
v_gene: TRBV29-1; j_gene: TRBJ2-7; d_gene: TRBD1; abundance: .; CDR3nt: TGCAGCGTGGATTCGGGACAGGGTTTTCCTATTTCGGGGGAGCAGTACTTC; CDR3aa: CSVDSGQGFPISGEQYF
v_gene: TRBV6-1; j_gene: TRBJ1-1; d_gene: TRBD1; abundance: many; CDR3nt: TGTGCCAGCAGTCGGACAGGGGGCACTGAAGCTTTCTTT; CDR3aa: CASSRTGGTEAFF
v_gene: TRBV5-1; j_gene: TRBJ2-1; d_gene: TRBD2; abundance: many; CDR3nt: TGCGCCAGCAGCTATAGCGGGAGTTATGAGCAGTTCTTC; CDR3aa: CASSYSGSYEQFF
v_gene: TRBV9; j_gene: TRBJ2-1; d_gene: TRBD2; abundance: many; CDR3nt: TGTGCCAGCAGCGCCACACGACTAGCGGGAGTCGGTGAGCAGTTCTTC; CDR3aa: CASSATRLAGVGEQFF
v_gene: TRBV7-2; j_gene: TRBJ1-4; d_gene: .; abundance: .; CDR3nt: TGTGCCAGCAGCCTGACTGAAAAACTGTTTTTT; CDR3aa: CASSLTEKLFF
v_gene: TRBV29-1; j_gene: TRBJ1-2; d_gene: .; abundance: .; CDR3nt: TGCAGCGTTGAAGCTGGGTCGGGCTATGGCTACACCTTC; CDR3aa: CSVEAGSGYGYTF
v_gene: TRBV11-3; j_gene: TRBJ2-1; d_gene: .; abundance: many; CDR3nt: TGTGCCAGCAGCTTAGTCGGACACAATGAGCAGTTCTTC; CDR3aa: CASSLVGHNEQFF
v_gene: TRBV9; j_gene: TRBJ1-2; d_gene: .; abundance: few; CDR3nt: TGTGCCAGCAGCGTAGCAGGGGAGGGGTTCTATGGCTACACCTTC; CDR3aa: CASSVAGEGFYGYTF
v_gene: TRBV20-1; j_gene: TRBJ2-1; d_gene: .; abundance: .; CDR3nt: TGCAGTGCTAGACCGGACTACGGTCAAAATGAGCAGTTCTTC; CDR3aa: CSARPDYGQNEQFF
v_gene: TRBV5-1; j_gene: TRBJ1-2; d_gene: TRBD1; abundance: .; CDR3nt: TGCGCCAGCAGCTTGGGACAGGGGGCTAACTATGGCTACACCTTC; CDR3aa: CASSLGQGANYGYTF
v_gene: TRBV4-1; j_gene: TRBJ2-5; d_gene: .; abundance: many; CDR3nt: TGCGCCAGCAGCCAAGTGAATATCCCTGGGACCCAGTACTTC; CDR3aa: CASSQVNIPGTQYF
v_gene: TRBV11-3; j_gene: TRBJ2-1; d_gene: .; abundance: many; CDR3nt: TGTGCCAGCAGCTTAGCTGGCAGGAGAGATGAGCAGTTCTTC; CDR3aa: CASSLAGRRDEQFF
v_gene: TRBV18; j_gene: TRBJ1-3; d_gene: .; abundance: .; CDR3nt: TGTGCCAGCTCACCACCGGAAGGGACGCTACGTCCGAACACCATATATTTT; CDR3aa: CASSPPEGTLRPNTIYF
v_gene: TRBV20-1; j_gene: TRBJ1-5; d_gene: TRBD1; abundance: many; CDR3nt: TGCAGTGCTAACAGGGGGAATAGCAATCAGCCCCAGCATTTT; CDR3aa: CSANRGNSNQPQHF
v_gene: TRBV2; j_gene: TRBJ1-5; d_gene: TRBD1; abundance: many; CDR3nt: TGTGCCAGCGCCCGGGACAGTGATCAGCCCCAGCATTTT; CDR3aa: CASARDSDQPQHF
v_gene: TRBV10-3; j_gene: TRBJ2-1; d_gene: .; abundance: many; CDR3nt: TGTGCCATCAGTGTCAGGGATGAGCAGTTCTTC; CDR3aa: CAISVRDEQFF
v_gene: TRBV19; j_gene: TRBJ1-1; d_gene: TRBD1; abundance: many; CDR3nt: TGTGCCAGTAGTATGTACAGGGGGCTCGGCACTGAAGCTTTCTTT; CDR3aa: CASSMYRGLGTEAFF
v_gene: TRBV27; j_gene: TRBJ2-7; d_gene: .; abundance: many; CDR3nt: TGTGCCAGCAGTCGGAAGCCTTTAGGGGAGCAGTACTTC; CDR3aa: CASSRKPLGEQYF
v_gene: TRBV30; j_gene: TRBJ1-2; d_gene: .; abundance: many; CDR3nt: TGTGCCTCCGCGGCGGGGGGGCACTATGGCTACACCTTC; CDR3aa: CASAAGGHYGYTF
v_gene: TRBV4-1; j_gene: TRBJ1-2; d_gene: .; abundance: many; CDR3nt: TGCGCCAGCAGCCAAGATGGAACCCCAAGGATAACGAACTATGGCTACACCTTC; CDR3aa: CASSQDGTPRITNYGYTF
v_gene: TRBV12-3/TRBV12-4; j_gene: TRBJ1-1; d_gene: .; abundance: many; CDR3nt: TGTGCCAGCAGTTTGGGGCAGATGAACACTGAAGCTTTCTTT; CDR3aa: CASSLGQMNTEAFF
v_gene: TRBV27; j_gene: TRBJ2-5; d_gene: .; abundance: many; CDR3nt: TGTGCCAGCAGTTTGTGGCAGGGAAACCAAGAGACCCAGTACTTC; CDR3aa: CASSLWQGNQETQYF